A selection of T cell receptor beta chains follows, all from one sample in a study of blood T cell repertoires in COVID-19. Method: immunoSEQ multiplex PCR; TCRdb's copy keeps in-frame clones and lacks some. The sample lists some 190,000 clones, around 83% occurring once. Sequenced sample: PBMCs or T cells enriched from blood (not recorded which). The receptors stem from a woman between 35 and 50 years old in a cohort exposed to, infected with or recovered from COVID-19 (not recorded which). Both conserved end residues are part of each CDR3. A D gene is named only where the DNA matches it firmly. Clone size is not always given. Where it is, it says once, few, many or a class for expanded clones.

NA	TRBV10-2	TRBJ2-1	NA	CASSDWLGEAGDEQFF	TGCGCCAGCTCCGATTGGCTGGGAGAGGCAGGGGATGAGCAGTTCTTC
NA	TRBV19	TRBJ1-6	NA	CASRLRTQDFNSPLHF	TGTGCCAGTAGATTACGCACCCAGGATTTTAACTCACCCCTCCACTTT
NA	TRBV4-1	TRBJ1-2	TRBD1	CASSLRDSVPYGYTF	TGCGCCAGCAGCTTAAGGGACAGCGTCCCCTATGGCTACACCTTC
NA	TRBV4-3	TRBJ2-5	TRBD2	CASSQSRPSGYQETQYF	TGCGCCAGCAGCCAAAGTCGTCCTAGCGGGTACCAAGAGACCCAGTACTTC
NA	TRBV30	TRBJ2-7	NA	CAWSVARYEQYF	TGTGCCTGGAGTGTTGCCAGATACGAGCAGTACTTC
NA	TRBV5-4	TRBJ1-6	NA	CASSSQGGNMSPLHF	TGTGCCAGCAGCTCTCAAGGAGGCAATATGTCACCCCTCCACTTT
NA	TRBV21-1	TRBJ1-2	NA	CASSWTGWVGYTF	TGTGCCAGCAGTTGGACAGGGTGGGTCGGCTACACCTTC
NA	TRBV10-2	TRBJ1-1	NA	CATILGGATEAFF	TGCGCCACTATTCTGGGAGGGGCCACTGAAGCTTTCTTT
few	TRBV4-1	TRBJ2-7	NA	CASSQDRGAYEQYF	TGCGCCAGCAGCCAAGACAGGGGGGCCTACGAGCAGTACTTC
NA	TRBV16	TRBJ2-1	NA	CASSLYYRSRSSYNEQFF	TGTGCCAGCAGCCTATACTACCGCAGCCGGAGCTCCTACAATGAGCAGTTCTTC
NA	TRBV19	TRBJ2-5	TRBD1	CASSVQGLETQYF	TGTGCCAGTAGTGTACAGGGGCTGGAGACCCAGTACTTC
NA	TRBV7-7	TRBJ1-5	NA	CASSSPRGYRNQPQHF	TGTGCCAGCAGCAGTCCCAGGGGCTATAGGAATCAGCCCCAGCATTTT
NA	TRBV5-5	TRBJ1-5	TRBD1	CASSLGGGQPQHF	TGTGCCAGCAGCTTAGGGGGCGGGCAGCCCCAGCATTTT
NA	TRBV28	TRBJ1-5	NA	CASSLFRGSNSNQPQHF	TGTGCCAGCAGTTTATTTAGAGGCAGTAATAGCAATCAGCCCCAGCATTTT
NA	TRBV7-6	TRBJ2-5	TRBD2	CASSPSTSGFQETQYF	TGTGCCAGCAGCCCTTCGACTAGCGGGTTTCAAGAGACCCAGTACTTC
NA	TRBV7-2	TRBJ2-3	NA	CASSSRRTDTQYF	TGTGCCAGCAGCTCCCGTCGCACAGATACGCAGTATTTT
once	TRBV3-1/TRBV3-2	TRBJ1-6	NA	CASNHVFSPLHF	TGTGCCAGCAACCACGTCTTTTCACCCCTCCACTTT
NA	TRBV12-3/TRBV12-4	TRBJ1-5	NA	CASAPLNQPQHF	TGTGCCAGCGCGCCCCTTAATCAGCCCCAGCATTTT
few	TRBV7-6	TRBJ1-4	TRBD1	CASSLEDRELNEKLFF	TGTGCCAGCAGCTTAGAGGACAGGGAGCTTAATGAAAAACTGTTTTTT
NA	TRBV6-5	TRBJ2-1	TRBD2	CASSPLAGSYNEQFF	TGTGCCAGCAGCCCACTAGCGGGATCCTACAATGAGCAGTTCTTC
NA	TRBV29-1	TRBJ1-2	TRBD1	CSVEDTARGLNYGYTF	TGCAGCGTTGAAGATACGGCCAGGGGGCTGAACTATGGCTACACCTTC
NA	TRBV9	TRBJ1-2	TRBD1	CASSVFPTGFYYGYTF	TGTGCCAGCAGCGTCTTCCCGACAGGGTTTTACTATGGCTACACCTTC
many	TRBV24-1	TRBJ2-7	TRBD1	CATIGRTGISYEQYF	TGTGCCACCATAGGAAGGACAGGGATTTCCTACGAGCAGTACTTC
NA	TRBV19	TRBJ2-2	TRBD1	CASSSTGGTGELFF	TGTGCCAGTAGTTCAACAGGGGGAACCGGGGAGCTGTTTTTT
NA	TRBV5-4	TRBJ2-7	TRBD1	CASSWDSYEQYF	TGTGCCAGCAGCTGGGACAGCTACGAGCAGTACTTC
once	TRBV5-4	TRBJ1-2	TRBD1	CASSLDGTVHYGYTF	TGTGCCAGCAGCTTGGACGGGACAGTACACTATGGCTACACCTTC
NA	TRBV27	TRBJ1-2	TRBD1	CASKTVTGEGYTF	TGTGCCAGCAAGACCGTCACAGGGGAGGGCTACACCTTC